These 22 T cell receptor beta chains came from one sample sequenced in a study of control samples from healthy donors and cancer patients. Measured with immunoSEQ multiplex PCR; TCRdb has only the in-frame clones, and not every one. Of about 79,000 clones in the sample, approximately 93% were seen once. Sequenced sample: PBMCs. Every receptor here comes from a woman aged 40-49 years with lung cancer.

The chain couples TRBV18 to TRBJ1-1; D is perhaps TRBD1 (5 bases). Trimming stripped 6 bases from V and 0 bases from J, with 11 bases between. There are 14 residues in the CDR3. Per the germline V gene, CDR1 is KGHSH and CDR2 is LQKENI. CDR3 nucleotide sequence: TGTGCCAGCTCGCCGGACATGTTGAACACTGAAGCTTTCTTT. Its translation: CASSPDMLNTEAFF.

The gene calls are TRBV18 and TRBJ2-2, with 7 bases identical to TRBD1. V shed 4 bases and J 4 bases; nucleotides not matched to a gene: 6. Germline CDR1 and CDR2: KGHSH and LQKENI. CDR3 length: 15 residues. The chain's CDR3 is CASSQDRLATGELFF. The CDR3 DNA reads TGTGCCAGCTCACAGGACAGGCTTGCCACCGGGGAGCTGTTTTTT.

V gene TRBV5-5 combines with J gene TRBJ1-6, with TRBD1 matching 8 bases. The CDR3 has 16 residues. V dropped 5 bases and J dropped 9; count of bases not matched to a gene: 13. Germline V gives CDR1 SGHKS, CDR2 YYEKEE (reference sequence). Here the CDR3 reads CASRLGQAHRGSPLHF. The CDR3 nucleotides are TGTGCCAGCAGACTGGGACAGGCCCACCGGGGTTCACCCCTCCACTTT. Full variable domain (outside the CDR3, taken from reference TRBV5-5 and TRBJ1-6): DAGVTQSPTHLIKTRGQQVTLRCSPISGHKSVSWYQQVLGQGPQFIFQYYEKEERGRGNFPDRFSARQFPNYSSELNVNALLLGDSALYLCASRLGQAHRGSPLHFGNGTRLTVT.

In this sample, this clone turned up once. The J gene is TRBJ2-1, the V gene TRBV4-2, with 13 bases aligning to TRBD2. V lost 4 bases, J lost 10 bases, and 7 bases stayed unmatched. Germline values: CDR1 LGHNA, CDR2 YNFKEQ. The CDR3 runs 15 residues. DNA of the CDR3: TGTGCCAGCAGCCCGACTAGCGGGGGGTCAGGAGAGCAGTTCTTC. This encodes CASSPTSGGSGEQFF.

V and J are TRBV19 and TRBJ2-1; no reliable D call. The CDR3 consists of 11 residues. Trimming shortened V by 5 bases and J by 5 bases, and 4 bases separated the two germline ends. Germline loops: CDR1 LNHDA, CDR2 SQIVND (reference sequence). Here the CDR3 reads CASSVHNEQFF. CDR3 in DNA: TGTGCCAGTAGTGTACACAATGAGCAGTTCTTC.

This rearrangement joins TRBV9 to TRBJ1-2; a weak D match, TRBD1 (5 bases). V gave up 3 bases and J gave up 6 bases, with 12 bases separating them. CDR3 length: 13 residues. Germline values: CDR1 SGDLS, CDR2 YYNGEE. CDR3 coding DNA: TGTGCCAGCAGCGGCAGGGTCAGGAATGGCTACACCTTC. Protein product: CASSGRVRNGYTF.

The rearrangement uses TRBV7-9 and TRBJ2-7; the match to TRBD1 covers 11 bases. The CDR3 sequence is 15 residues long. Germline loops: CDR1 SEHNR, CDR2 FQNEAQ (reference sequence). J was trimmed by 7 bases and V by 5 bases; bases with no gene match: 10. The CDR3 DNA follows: TGTGCCAGCAGCCTGGGACAGGGGGTTTCATTTGAGCAGTACTTC. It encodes CASSLGQGVSFEQYF.

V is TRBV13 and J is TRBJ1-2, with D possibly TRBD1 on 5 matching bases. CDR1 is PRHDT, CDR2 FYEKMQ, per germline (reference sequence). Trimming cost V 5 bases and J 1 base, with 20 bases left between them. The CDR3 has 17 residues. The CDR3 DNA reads TGTGCCAGCAGCCAACTCCGGGACCAAAAAATTAACTATGGCTACACCTTC. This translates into CASSQLRDQKINYGYTF.

The CDR3 nucleotides read TGTGCCAGCACCGGGGGTGATGAGCAGTTCTTC. Translating it yields CASTGGDEQFF. The chain combines TRBV28 with TRBJ2-1, with D tentatively TRBD2 (6 bases). The CDR3 is 11 amino acids. Trimming left V 7 bases short and J 8 bases short, with 9 bases between. CDR1 is MDHEN and CDR2 is SYDVKM in the germline V gene. The full variable domain, with the rest looked up from reference TRBV28 and TRBJ2-1, is DVKVTQSSRYLVKRTGEKVFLECVQDMDHENMFWYRQDPGLGLRLIYFSYDVKMKEKGDIPEGYSVSREKKERFSLILESASTNQTSMYLCASTGGDEQFFGPGTRLTVL.

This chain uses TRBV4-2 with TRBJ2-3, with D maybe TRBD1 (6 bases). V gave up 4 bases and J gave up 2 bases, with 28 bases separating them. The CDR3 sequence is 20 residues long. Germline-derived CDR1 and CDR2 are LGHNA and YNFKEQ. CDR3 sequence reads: CASSPASTGTHRTYTDTQYF. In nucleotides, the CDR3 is TGTGCCAGCAGCCCCGCTTCCACCGGGACACATCGAACGTACACAGATACGCAGTATTTT.

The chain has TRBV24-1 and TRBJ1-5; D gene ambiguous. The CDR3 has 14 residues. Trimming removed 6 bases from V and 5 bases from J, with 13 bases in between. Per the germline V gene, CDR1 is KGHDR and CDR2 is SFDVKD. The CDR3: CATSPNGGDQPQHF. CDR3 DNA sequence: TGTGCCACCAGTCCCAACGGCGGGGATCAGCCCCAGCATTTT.

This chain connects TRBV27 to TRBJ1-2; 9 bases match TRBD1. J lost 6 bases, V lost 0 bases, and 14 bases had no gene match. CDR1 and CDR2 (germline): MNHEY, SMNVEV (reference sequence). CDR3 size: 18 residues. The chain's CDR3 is CASSLSKGQGLVVHGYTF. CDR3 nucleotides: TGTGCCAGCAGTTTATCAAAGGGACAGGGACTGGTGGTGCATGGCTACACCTTC.

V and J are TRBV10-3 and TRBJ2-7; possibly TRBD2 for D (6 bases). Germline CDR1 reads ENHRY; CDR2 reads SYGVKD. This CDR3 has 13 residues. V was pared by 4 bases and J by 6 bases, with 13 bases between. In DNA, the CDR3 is TGTGCCATCAGTGGAGGAGGGGCCGGCGAGCAGTACTTC. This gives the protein CAISGGGAGEQYF.

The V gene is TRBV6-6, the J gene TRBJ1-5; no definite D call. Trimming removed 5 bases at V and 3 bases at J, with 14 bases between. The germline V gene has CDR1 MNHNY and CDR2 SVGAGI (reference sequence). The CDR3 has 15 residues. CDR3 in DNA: TGTGCCAGCAGTACCCCGGCCGAGCCCAATCAGCCCCAGCATTTT. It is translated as CASSTPAEPNQPQHF.

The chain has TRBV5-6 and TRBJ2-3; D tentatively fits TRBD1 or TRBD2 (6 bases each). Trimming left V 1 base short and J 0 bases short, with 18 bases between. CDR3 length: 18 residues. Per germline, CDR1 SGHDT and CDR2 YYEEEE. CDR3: CASSLRFVGGGSTDTQYF. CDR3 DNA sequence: TGTGCCAGCAGCTTGCGATTCGTAGGGGGAGGAAGCACAGATACGCAGTATTTT. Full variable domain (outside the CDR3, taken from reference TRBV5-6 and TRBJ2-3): DAGVTQSPTHLIKTRGQQVTLRCSPKSGHDTVSWYQQALGQGPQFIFQYYEEEERQRGNFPDRFSGHQFPNYSSELNVNALLLGDSALYLCASSLRFVGGGSTDTQYFGPGTRLTVL.

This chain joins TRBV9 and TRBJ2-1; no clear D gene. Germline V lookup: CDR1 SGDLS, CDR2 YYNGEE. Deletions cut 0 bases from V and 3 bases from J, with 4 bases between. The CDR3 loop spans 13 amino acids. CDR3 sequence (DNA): TGTGCCAGCAGCGTAGCTATCTACAATGAGCAGTTCTTC. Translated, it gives CASSVAIYNEQFF.

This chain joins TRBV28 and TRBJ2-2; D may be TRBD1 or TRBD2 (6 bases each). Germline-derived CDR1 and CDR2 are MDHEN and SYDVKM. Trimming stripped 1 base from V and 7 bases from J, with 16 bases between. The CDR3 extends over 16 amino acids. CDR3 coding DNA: TGTGCCAGCAGTTTATCCCGACTAGGGGGGCTCGGGGAGCTGTTTTTT. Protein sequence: CASSLSRLGGLGELFF. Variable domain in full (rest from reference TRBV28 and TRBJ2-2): DVKVTQSSRYLVKRTGEKVFLECVQDMDHENMFWYRQDPGLGLRLIYFSYDVKMKEKGDIPEGYSVSREKKERFSLILESASTNQTSMYLCASSLSRLGGLGELFFGEGSRLTVL.

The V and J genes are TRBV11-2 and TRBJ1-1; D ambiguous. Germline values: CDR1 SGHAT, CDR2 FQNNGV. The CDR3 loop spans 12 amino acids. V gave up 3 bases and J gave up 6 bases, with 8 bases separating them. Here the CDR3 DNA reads TGTGCCAGCAGCTTTTATATGGCTGAAGCTTTCTTT. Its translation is CASSFYMAEAFF.

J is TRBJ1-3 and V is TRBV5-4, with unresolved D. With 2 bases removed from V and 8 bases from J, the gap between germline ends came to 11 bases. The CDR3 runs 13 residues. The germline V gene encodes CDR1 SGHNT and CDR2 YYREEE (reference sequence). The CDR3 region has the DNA TGTGCCAGCAGCTTATATGGGGTGGACACCATATATTTT. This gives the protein CASSLYGVDTIYF.

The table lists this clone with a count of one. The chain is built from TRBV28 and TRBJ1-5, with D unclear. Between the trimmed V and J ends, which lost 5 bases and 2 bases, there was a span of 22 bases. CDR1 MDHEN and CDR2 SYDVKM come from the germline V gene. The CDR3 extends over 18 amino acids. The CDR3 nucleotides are TGTGCCAGCAGTCTTACTCTGGCCCGGGTCGAGGGCAATCAGCCCCAGCATTTT. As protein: CASSLTLARVEGNQPQHF. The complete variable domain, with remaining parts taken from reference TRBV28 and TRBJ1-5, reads DVKVTQSSRYLVKRTGEKVFLECVQDMDHENMFWYRQDPGLGLRLIYFSYDVKMKEKGDIPEGYSVSREKKERFSLILESASTNQTSMYLCASSLTLARVEGNQPQHFGDGTRLSIL.

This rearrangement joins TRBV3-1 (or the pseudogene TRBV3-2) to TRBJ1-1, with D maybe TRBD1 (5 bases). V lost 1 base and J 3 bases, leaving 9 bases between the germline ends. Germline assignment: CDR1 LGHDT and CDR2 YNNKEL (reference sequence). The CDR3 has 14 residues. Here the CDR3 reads CASSQVGGDTEAFF. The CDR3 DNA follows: TGTGCCAGCAGCCAAGTAGGAGGGGACACTGAAGCTTTCTTT.

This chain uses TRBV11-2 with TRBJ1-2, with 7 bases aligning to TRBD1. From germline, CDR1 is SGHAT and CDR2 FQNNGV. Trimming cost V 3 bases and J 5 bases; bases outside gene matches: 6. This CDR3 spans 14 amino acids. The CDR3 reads CASSLSVTGYGYTF. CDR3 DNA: TGTGCCAGCAGCTTGAGCGTGACAGGGTATGGCTACACCTTC.